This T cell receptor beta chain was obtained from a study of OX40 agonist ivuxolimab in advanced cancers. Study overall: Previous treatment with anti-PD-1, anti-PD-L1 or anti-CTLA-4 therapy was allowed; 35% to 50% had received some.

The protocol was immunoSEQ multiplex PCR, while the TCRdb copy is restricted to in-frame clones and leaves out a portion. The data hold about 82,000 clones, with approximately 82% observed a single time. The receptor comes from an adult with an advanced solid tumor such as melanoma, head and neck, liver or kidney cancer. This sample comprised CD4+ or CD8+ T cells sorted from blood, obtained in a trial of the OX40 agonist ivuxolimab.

CDR3 protein: CAISDPRGMNEQFF. CDR3 sequence (DNA): TGTGCCATCAGTGACCCCAGGGGAATGAATGAGCAGTTCTTC. The chain couples TRBV10-3 to TRBJ2-1, with D maybe TRBD1 (6 bases). This CDR3 spans 14 amino acids. The germline CDR1 and CDR2 sequences are ENHRY and SYGVKD. V gave up 3 bases and J gave up 7 bases, with 13 bases separating them.